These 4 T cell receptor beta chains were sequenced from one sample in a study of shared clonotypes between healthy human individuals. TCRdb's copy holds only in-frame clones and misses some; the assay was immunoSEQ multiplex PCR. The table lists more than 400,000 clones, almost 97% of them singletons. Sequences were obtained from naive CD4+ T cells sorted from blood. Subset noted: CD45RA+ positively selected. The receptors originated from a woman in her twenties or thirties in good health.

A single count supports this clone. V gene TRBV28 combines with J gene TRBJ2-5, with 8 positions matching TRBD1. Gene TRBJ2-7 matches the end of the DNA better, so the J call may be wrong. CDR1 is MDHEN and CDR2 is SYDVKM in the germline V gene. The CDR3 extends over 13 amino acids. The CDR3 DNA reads TGTGCCAGCAGTCGACAGGGGACTTACGAGCAGTACTTC. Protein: CASSRQGTYEQYF.

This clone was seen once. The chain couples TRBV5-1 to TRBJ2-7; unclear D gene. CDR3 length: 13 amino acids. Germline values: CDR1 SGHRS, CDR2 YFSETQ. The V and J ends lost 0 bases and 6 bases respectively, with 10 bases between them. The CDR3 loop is CASSLERQSEQYF. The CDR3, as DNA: TGCGCCAGCAGCTTGGAGAGACAAAGCGAGCAGTACTTC.

CDR3 nucleotide sequence: TGCGCCAGCAGCCAAGGTTGGACTAGCGGGATAAAAGAGACCCAGTACTTC. It is translated as CASSQGWTSGIKETQYF. This rearrangement joins TRBV4-1 to TRBJ2-5, with 12 nucleotides matching TRBD2. CDR1 and CDR2 from the germline V gene are MGHRA and YSYEKL. This CDR3 region has 17 residues. V lost 1 base and J lost 3; bases outside the gene matches: 6.

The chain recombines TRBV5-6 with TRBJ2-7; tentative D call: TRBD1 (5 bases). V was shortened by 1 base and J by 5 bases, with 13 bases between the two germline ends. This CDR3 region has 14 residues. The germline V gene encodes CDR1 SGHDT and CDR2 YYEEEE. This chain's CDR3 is CASSLTGSSHEQYF. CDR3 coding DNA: TGTGCCAGCAGCTTGACAGGCTCCTCTCACGAGCAGTACTTC.